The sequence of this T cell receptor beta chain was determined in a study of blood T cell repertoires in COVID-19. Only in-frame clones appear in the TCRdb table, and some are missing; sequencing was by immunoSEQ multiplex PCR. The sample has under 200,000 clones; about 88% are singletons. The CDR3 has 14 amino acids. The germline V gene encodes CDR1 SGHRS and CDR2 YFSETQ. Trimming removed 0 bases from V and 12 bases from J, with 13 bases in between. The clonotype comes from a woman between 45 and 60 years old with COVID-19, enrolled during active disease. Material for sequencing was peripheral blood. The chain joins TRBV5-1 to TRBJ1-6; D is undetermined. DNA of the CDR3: TGCGCCAGCAGCTTGGTTGTCGGTCGGGAACCCCTCCACTTT. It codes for CASSLVVGREPLHF.